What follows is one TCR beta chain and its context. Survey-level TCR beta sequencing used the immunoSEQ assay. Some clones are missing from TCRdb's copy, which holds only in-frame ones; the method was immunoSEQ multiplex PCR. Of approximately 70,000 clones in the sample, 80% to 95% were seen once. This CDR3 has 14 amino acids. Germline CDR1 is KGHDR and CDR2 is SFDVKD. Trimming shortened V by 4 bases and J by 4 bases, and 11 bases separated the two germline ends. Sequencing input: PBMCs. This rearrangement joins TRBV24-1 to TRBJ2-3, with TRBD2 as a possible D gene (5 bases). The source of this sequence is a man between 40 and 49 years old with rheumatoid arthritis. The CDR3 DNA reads TGTGCCACCAGTGACCCCAAAGCGGCAGATACGCAGTATTTT. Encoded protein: CATSDPKAADTQYF.